Reported below is one T cell receptor beta chain. Antigen: not known. Trimming took off 5 bases at V and 3 bases at J, with 10 bases between the two ends. The germline V gene has CDR1 MDHEN and CDR2 SYDVKM. CDR3 size: 13 residues. This record comes from a study of a mutant IDH1 vaccine in newly diagnosed glioma. Study-level findings and limits: Top peripheral T cell clonotype shifts appeared unrelated to pseudoprogression.

Libraries were prepared by immunoSEQ multiplex PCR; TCRdb keeps only in-frame clonotypes and omits some of them. The data show about 60,000 clones, 84% seen once. Noted time point: week 23, last vaccination. Mutant IDH1 20-mer peptide, at 300 ug, made up each vaccine dose, with topical imiquimod. This chain links TRBV28 with TRBJ1-1, with D maybe TRBD1 (5 bases). The input for sequencing was PBMCs, taken from a glioma patient whose treatment included an IDH1 peptide vaccine. The receptor's source is a man younger than 30 with glioma. This CDR3 reads CASSPGGYTEAFF. The DNA of the CDR3 is TGTGCCAGCAGTCCCGGGGGTTACACTGAAGCTTTCTTT.